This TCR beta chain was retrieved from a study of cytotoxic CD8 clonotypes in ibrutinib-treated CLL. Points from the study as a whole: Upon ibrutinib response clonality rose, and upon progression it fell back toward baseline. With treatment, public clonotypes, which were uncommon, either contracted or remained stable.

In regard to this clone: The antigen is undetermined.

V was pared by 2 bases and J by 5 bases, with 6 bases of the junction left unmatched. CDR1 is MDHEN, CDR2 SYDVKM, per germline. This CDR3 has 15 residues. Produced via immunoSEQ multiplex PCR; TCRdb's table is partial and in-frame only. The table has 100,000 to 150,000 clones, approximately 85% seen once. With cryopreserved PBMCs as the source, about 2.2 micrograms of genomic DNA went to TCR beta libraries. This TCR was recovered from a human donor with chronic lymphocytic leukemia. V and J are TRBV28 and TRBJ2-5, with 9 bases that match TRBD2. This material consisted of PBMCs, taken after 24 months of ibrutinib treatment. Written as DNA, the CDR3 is TGTGCCAGCAGTTTAGGCGGGAGGGGTGGGGAGACCCAGTACTTC. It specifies CASSLGGRGGETQYF.